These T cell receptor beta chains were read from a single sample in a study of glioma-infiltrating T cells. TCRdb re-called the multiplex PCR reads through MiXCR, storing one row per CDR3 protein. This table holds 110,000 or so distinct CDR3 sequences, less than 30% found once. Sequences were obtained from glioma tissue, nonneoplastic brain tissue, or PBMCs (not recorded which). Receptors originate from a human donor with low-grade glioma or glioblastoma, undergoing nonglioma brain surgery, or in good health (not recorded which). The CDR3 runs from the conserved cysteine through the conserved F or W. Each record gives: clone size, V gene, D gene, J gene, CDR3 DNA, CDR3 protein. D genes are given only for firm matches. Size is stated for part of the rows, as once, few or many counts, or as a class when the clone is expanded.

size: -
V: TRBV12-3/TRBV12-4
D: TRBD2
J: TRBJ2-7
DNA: TGTGCCAGCAGAACCGATGGCGGGAGGTTGTACGAGCAGTACTTC
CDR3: CASRTDGGRLYEQYF

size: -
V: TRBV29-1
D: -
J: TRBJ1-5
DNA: TGCAGCGTCCTAGGTCAAAGCAATCAGCCCCAGCATTTT
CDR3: CSVLGQSNQPQHF

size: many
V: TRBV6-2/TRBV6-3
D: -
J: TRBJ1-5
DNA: TGTGCCAGCAGTTACTCGCAGGGGACGTTGCAGCCCCAGCATTTT
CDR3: CASSYSQGTLQPQHF

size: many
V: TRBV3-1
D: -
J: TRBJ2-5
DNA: TGTGCCAGCAGTCAAGAGGGTTCGAGAATGCAGACCCAGTACTTC
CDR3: CASSQEGSRMQTQYF

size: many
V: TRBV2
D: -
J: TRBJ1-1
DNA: TGTGCCAGCAGTGACGAGGGGGACTACACTGAAGCTTTCTTT
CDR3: CASSDEGDYTEAFF

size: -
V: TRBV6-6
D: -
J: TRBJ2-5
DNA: TGTGCCAGCAGTTACTCCGTCGGGGCCACAGAGACCCAGTACTTC
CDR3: CASSYSVGATETQYF

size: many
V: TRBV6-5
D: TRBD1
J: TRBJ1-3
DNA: TGTGCCAGCAGTTACCGACAACGGGACAGGGGAAGGGGAAACACCATATATTTT
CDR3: CASSYRQRDRGRGNTIYF

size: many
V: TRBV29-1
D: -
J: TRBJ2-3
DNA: TGCAGCGTTGACGAGGGGGGTACAGATACGCAGTATTTT
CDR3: CSVDEGGTDTQYF

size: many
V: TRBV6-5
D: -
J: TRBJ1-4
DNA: TGTGCCAGCAGTTACTCGACAAGCGGGCATGAAAAACTGTTTTTT
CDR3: CASSYSTSGHEKLFF

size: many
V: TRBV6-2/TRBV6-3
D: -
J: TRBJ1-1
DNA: TGTGCCAGCAGTAAACCACCTGTGAACACTGAAGCTTTCTTT
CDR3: CASSKPPVNTEAFF

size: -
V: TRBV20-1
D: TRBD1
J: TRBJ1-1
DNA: TGCAGCGTGACAGGGAATTTGAACACTGAAGCTTTCTTT
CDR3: CSVTGNLNTEAFF

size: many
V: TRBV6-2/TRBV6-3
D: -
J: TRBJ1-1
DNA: TGTGCCAGCAGTTTGACGAACACTGAAGCTTTCTTT
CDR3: CASSLTNTEAFF

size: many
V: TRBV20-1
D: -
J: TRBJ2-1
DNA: TGCAGTGCTAGTAGCCGACTAGGCCTAAGCTCCTACAATGAGCAGTTCTTC
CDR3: CSASSRLGLSSYNEQFF

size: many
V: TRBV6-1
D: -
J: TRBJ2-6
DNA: TGTGCCAGCAGGCGGGGTCCTGGGGCCAACGTCCTGACTTTC
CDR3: CASRRGPGANVLTF

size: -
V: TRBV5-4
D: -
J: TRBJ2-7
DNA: TGTGTTAGCAGCTTGGTTAAGAGCGGCCCCTACGAGCAGTACTTC
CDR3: CVSSLVKSGPYEQYF

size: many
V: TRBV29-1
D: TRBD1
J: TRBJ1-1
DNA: TGCAGCGTTGGACAGGGGACTGAAGCTTTCTTT
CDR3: CSVGQGTEAFF

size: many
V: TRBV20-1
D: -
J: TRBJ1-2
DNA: TGCAGTGCTAGAGTCCAGGGGATAGGAGGTGGCTACACCTTC
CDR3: CSARVQGIGGGYTF

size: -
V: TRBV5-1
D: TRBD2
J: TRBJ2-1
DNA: TGCGCCAGCAGCTTGGCTAGCGGGGCCTACAATGAGCAGTTCTTC
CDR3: CASSLASGAYNEQFF

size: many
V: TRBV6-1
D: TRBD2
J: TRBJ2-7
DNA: TGTGCCAGCACCTTAGCGGGAGGGGGCGAGCAGTACTTC
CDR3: CASTLAGGGEQYF

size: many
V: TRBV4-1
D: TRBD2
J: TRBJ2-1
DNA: TGCGCCAGCAGCCAAGTTCCACTAGCGAACGAGCAGTTCTTC
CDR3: CASSQVPLANEQFF

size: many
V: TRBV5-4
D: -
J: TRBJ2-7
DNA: TGTGCCAGCAGCTTGGATGGGGGGCGAGGCTACGAGCAGTACTTC
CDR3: CASSLDGGRGYEQYF

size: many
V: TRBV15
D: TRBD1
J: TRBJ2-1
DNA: TGTGCCACCAGCAGCGTGTTATCCCGGACAGGGAGCTCCTACAATGAGCAGTTCTTC
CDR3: CATSSVLSRTGSSYNEQFF

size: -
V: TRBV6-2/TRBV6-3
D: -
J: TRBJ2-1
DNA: TGTGCCATCAAAGGGACAAGAGGGAGACCTTCCTACAATGAGCAGTTCTTC
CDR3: CAIKGTRGRPSYNEQFF

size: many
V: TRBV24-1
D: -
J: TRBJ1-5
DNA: TGTGCCACCAGTAGTGACAGAAGCAATCAGCCCCAGCATTTT
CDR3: CATSSDRSNQPQHF

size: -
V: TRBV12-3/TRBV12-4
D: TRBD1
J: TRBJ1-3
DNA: TGTGCCAGCAGCCAAAACAGGGGAGGGTCTGGAAACACCATATATTTT
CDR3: CASSQNRGGSGNTIYF

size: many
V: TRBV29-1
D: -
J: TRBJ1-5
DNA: TGCAGCGTTGGGTACAAGGACAATCAGCCCCAGCATTTT
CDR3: CSVGYKDNQPQHF

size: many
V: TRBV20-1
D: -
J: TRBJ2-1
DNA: TGCAGTGCTATAGGGCCTGTCAATGAGCAGTTCTTC
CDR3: CSAIGPVNEQFF

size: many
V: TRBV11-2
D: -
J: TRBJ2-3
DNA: TGTGCCAGCAGCCAATTAATCGGCACAGATACGCAGTATTTT
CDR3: CASSQLIGTDTQYF

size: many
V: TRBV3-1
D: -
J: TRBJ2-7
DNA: TGTGCCAGCAGCCCGGGGACGGACCTCTTCCACTTC
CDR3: CASSPGTDLFHF

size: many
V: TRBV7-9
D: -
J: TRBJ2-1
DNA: TGTGCCAGCAGCTTAAGCGTGGCTAGCCAACTGGAGCAGTTCTTC
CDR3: CASSLSVASQLEQFF

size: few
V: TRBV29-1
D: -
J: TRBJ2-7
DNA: TGCAGCGTTCAAGCAGGATATTCCTACGAGCAGTACTTC
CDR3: CSVQAGYSYEQYF

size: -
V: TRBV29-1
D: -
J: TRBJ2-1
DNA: TGCAGCGTTAGAGGGGACGGCACATGGCAGTTCTTC
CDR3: CSVRGDGTWQFF

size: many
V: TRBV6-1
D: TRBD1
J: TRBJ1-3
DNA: TGTGCCAGCAGATTCCCGGGACAGTCGAGCTCTGGAAACACCATATATTTT
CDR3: CASRFPGQSSSGNTIYF

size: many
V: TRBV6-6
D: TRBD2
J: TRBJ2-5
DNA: TGTGCCAGCAGTTACTCGAGGAGCGGTAGCGGGGCGGAGACCCAGTACTTC
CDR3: CASSYSRSGSGAETQYF

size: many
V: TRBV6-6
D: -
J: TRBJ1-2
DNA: TGTGCCAGCAGTTACTCGAGAAAGGAGGGCTACACCTTC
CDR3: CASSYSRKEGYTF

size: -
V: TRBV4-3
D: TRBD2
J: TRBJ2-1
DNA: TGCGCCAGCAGCCGATCGGGACTAGCGGCCTACAATGAGCAGTTCTTC
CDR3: CASSRSGLAAYNEQFF

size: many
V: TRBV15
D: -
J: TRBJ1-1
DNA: TGTGCCACCAGCAGAGATCGCGGGGGCCGGGGCCAGGCTGAAGCTTTCTTT
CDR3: CATSRDRGGRGQAEAFF

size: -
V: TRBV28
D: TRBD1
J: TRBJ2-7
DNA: TGTGTTAGCAGCGAAACAGGGGGCCCCTACGAGCAGTACTTC
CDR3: CVSSETGGPYEQYF

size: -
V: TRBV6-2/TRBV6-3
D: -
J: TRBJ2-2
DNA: TGTGCCAGCAGTTACTCTTCGGGGCACACAGAGGAGCTGTTTTTT
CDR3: CASSYSSGHTEELFF